Listed below are T cell receptor beta chains from one sample, sequenced in a study of T cells in Graves' hyperthyroidism and ophthalmopathy. TCRdb independently ran MiXCR on the multiplex PCR reads; one entry per CDR3 protein. The sample records 300,000 to 400,000 distinct CDR3 sequences, 14% being singletons. The sample consisted of blood. Receptors were obtained from a woman aged 30 to 39 with Graves' hyperthyroidism. Both conserved end residues are part of each CDR3. A D gene is named only where the DNA matches it firmly. A row's size may be missing; if present it is once, few, many or a size class.

few	TRBV6-1	TRBD2	TRBJ2-3	CASSERLAGDTDTQYF	TGTGCCAGCAGTGAAAGACTAGCGGGGGACACAGATACGCAGTATTTT
many	TRBV20-1	TRBD1	TRBJ1-4	CSANLDRDGKLFF	TGCAGTGCCAACCTGGACAGGGATGGAAAACTGTTTTTT
many	TRBV2	-	TRBJ2-1	CASSVDAGAYSDEQFF	TGTGCCAGCAGTGTGGATGCGGGGGCATACAGTGATGAGCAGTTCTTC
few	TRBV9	-	TRBJ1-1	CASSPPPSTVNTEAFF	TGTGCCAGCAGCCCTCCCCCTTCGACAGTGAACACTGAAGCTTTCTTT
few	TRBV9	-	TRBJ2-5	CASSPREKETQYF	TGTGCCAGCAGCCCCCGGGAAAAAGAGACCCAGTACTTC
many	TRBV2	-	TRBJ2-6	CASSGQPGSSGANVLTF	TGTGCCAGCAGTGGACAGCCCGGAAGCTCTGGGGCCAACGTCCTGACTTTC
many	TRBV28	-	TRBJ2-4	CASSPRQYPISLAKNIQYF	TGTGCCAGCAGTCCAAGACAATACCCTATATCCCTAGCCAAAAACATTCAGTACTTC
many	TRBV7-8	-	TRBJ1-1	CASSRWDTRNMNTEAFF	TGTGCCAGCAGCCGGTGGGACACGAGAAACATGAACACTGAAGCTTTCTTT
-	TRBV5-1	TRBD2	TRBJ2-2	CASSLKERERFNTGELFF	TGCGCCAGCAGCTTGAAGGAGCGGGAGAGGTTTAACACCGGGGAGCTGTTTTTT
many	TRBV11-2	TRBD2	TRBJ2-7	CASSLAGLGGVEQYF	TGTGCCAGCAGCTTAGCGGGACTAGGAGGTGTCGAGCAGTACTTC